This TCR beta chain came from a study of blood T cell repertoires in COVID-19 (dated by TCRdb to 2020 to 2022). For the wider study: The collaborator samples originated in the United States, Italy and Spain and spanned the acute and convalescent phases of COVID-19. Where available, HLA class I and class II types were taken from metadata supplied by the sample provider and were not determined by assay-based typing. Subjects who had been exposed to COVID-19, were actively infected with it, or had recovered from it provided the deeply sampled blood TCRbeta repertoires that made up the dataset. The prospective study material was composed of cDNA or gDNA derived from T cells, B-cell-depleted T cells, or PBMCs. The repertoires were released in a freely available public database intended as a resource for research on the immune response to SARS-CoV-2. Sample metadata almost always included a de-identified subject ID, COVID-19 status, age in years and sex. Samples were obtained from the ongoing ImmuneRACE study (first 160 participants) and from approximately 1,200 subjects provided by 6 global collaborators.

Overall study results and their limits: The quantity of clinical and demographic metadata differed by source and by participant and was supplied without curation.

To note about this clone: Its antigen is not yet known. Base qualities are not recorded, but no much larger clone differs from it by a single base. In the same sample, other DNA sequences code for this CDR3.

Here V drops 2 bases and J drops 2 bases, and the junction holds 0 bases not matched to any gene. The CDR3 holds 14 amino acids from the cysteine to the phenylalanine. Only the CDR3 part of the read is kept: 42 bases, read in frame from the first base. The germline V gene specifies KGHSH as CDR1 and LQKENI as CDR2. TCRbeta CDR3 regions were amplified from genomic DNA using the immunoSEQ Assay, a bias-controlled multiplex PCR. The study's processing was this. Within the assay, amplification of reference gene primers was used to estimate how many nucleated cells each sample contained. To quantify the absolute abundance of each unique TCRbeta CDR3 rearrangement, sequence reads were collapsed and filtered. For each sample, productive Simpson clonality was calculated as the square root of Simpson's diversity index across productive rearrangements. The source is immuneACCESS, and TCRdb retained only in-frame sequences with V and J called. Part of the clones is not carried over; for the studies checked, unresolved V genes explain less than half of this, and the remainder is unexplained. V, J and clone size are those of that table, while D and trimming were read from the DNA. For this sample there are fewer than 200,000 clones; less than 90% appear just once. The ten largest make up approximately 8% of the sample.

One collaborating source in Seattle enrolled patients while the patients were actively infected and followed the patients over time throughout the course of disease. Whole blood was collected in K2EDTA tubes by collaborating institutions according to the institutions' own protocols. For TCRbeta analysis, collaborators shipped samples in one of three forms: frozen whole blood, isolated PBMCs, or DNA extracted from either of those sample types. The chain couples TRBV18 to TRBJ1-2, with 9 middle bases fitting TRBD1. The receptor was isolated from a woman aged 70 to 79 with COVID-19, enrolled during active disease. The sequencing sample was made of peripheral blood. The DNA sequence follows: TGTGCCAGCTCACCAGGACAGGGGAACTATGGCTACACCTTC. The translation is CASSPGQGNYGYTF.